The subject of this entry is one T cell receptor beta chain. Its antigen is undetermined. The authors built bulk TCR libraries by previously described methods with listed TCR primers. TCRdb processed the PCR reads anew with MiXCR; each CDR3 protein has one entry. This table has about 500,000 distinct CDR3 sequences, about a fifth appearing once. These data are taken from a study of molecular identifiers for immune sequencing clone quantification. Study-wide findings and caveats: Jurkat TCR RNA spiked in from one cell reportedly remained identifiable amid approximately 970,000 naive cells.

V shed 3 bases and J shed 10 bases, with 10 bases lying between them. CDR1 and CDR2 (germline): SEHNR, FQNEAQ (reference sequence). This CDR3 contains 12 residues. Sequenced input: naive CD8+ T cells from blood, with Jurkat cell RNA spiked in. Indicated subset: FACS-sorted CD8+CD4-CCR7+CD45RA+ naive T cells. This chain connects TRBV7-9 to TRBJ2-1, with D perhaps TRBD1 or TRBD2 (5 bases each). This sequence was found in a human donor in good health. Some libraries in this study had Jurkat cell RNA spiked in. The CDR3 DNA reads TGTGCCAGCAGCTTTTATGGGGACGAGCAGTTCTTC. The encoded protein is CASSFYGDEQFF.